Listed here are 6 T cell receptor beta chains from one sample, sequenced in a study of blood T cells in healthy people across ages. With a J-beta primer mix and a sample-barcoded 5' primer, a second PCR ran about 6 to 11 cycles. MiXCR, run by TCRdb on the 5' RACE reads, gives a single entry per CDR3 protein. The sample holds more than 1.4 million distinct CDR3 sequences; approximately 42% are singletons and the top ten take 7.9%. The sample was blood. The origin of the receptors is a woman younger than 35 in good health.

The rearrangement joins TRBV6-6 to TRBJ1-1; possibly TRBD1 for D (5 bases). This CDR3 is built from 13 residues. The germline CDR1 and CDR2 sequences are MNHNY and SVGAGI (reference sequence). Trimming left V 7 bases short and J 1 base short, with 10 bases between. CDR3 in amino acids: CASTIDRNTEAFF. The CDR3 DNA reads TGTGCCAGCACTATCGACAGGAACACTGAAGCTTTCTTT.

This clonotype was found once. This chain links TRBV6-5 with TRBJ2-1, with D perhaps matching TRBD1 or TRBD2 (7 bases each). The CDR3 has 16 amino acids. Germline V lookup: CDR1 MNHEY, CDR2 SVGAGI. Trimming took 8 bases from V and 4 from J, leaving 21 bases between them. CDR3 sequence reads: CASGASRGGTYNEQFF. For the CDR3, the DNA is TGTGCCAGCGGGGCGTCCAGGGGGGGGACGTACAATGAGCAGTTCTTC.

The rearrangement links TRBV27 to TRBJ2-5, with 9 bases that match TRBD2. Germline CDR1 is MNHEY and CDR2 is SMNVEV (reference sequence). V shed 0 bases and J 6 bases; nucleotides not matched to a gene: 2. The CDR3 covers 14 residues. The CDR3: CASSLSGLAKTQYF. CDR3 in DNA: TGTGCCAGCAGTTTATCGGGACTAGCCAAGACCCAGTACTTC.

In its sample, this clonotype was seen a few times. The CDR3 bases are TGTGCCAATCCGGGACTAGCGGCATACGAGCAGTACTTC. It translates to CANPGLAAYEQYF. The chain combines TRBV6-4 with TRBJ2-7, with 11 nucleotides matching TRBD2. Germline trimming cut 10 bases from V and 4 bases from J; bases unmatched to any gene: 6. From germline, CDR1 is MRHNA and CDR2 SNTAGT. The CDR3 is 13 amino acids.

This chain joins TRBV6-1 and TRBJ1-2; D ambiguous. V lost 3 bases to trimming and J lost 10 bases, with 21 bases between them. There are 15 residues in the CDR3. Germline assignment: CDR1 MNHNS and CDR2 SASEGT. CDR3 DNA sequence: TGTGCCAGCAGTGAGGGTGTAGGGTGGAGGTCCGACTACACCTTC. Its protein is CASSEGVGWRSDYTF.

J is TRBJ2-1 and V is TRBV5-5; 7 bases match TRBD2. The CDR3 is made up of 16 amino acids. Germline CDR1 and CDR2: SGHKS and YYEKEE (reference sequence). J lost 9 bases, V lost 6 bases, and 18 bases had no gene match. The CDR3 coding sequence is TGTGCCAGCATGGGGGGGACCGGACTAGGTCCCAGTGAGCAGTTCTTC. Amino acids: CASMGGTGLGPSEQFF.